This T cell receptor (beta chain) was documented in a study of T cell responses to AZD1222 COVID-19 vaccine. As regards this clone: At one end, the junction sequence differs from germline, possibly due to a read error.

Libraries were prepared by immunoSEQ multiplex PCR; TCRdb keeps only in-frame clonotypes and omits some of them. The data hold about 64,000 clones, with approximately 90% observed a single time. This CDR3 has 12 residues. Germline V lookup: CDR1 SGDLS, CDR2 YYNGEE. The V and J genes are TRBV9 and TRBJ1-2, with D possibly TRBD1 on 5 matching bases. Sequenced here: peripheral blood, sampled 28 days after the second dose of the MenACWY control vaccine. The clonotype originates from an adult who received the MenACWY meningococcal vaccine as a control. The CDR3 protein is CASSVSYGDVSF. Written as DNA, the CDR3 is TGTGCCAGCAGCGTTTCATATGGGGACGTTTCCTTC.